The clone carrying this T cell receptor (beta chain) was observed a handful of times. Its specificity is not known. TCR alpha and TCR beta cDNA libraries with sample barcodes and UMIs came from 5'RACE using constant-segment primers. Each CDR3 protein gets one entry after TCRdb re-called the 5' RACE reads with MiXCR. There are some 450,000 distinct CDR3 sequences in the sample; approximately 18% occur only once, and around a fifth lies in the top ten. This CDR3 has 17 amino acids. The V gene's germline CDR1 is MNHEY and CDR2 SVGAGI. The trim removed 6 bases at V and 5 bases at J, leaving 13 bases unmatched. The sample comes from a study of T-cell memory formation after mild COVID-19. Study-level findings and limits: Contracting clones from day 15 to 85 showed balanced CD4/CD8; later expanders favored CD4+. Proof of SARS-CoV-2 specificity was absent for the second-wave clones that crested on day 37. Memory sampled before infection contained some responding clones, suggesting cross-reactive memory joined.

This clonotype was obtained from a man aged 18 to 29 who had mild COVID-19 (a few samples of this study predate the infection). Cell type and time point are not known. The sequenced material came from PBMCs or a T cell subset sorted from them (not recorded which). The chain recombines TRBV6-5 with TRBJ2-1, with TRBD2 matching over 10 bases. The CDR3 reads CASSAHPSGGPNNEQFF. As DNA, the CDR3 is TGTGCCAGCAGCGCACACCCTAGCGGGGGACCAAACAATGAGCAGTTCTTC.